This TCR beta chain was sequenced during a study of blood T cell repertoires in COVID-19. Turning to the study itself: From the United States, Italy and Spain came samples of acute and convalescent COVID-19. From T cells, B-cell-depleted T cells, or PBMCs came the material, which was cDNA or gDNA.

Under the authors' procedure: Estimates of nucleated cell counts were drawn from the amplification of reference gene primers. The table came from immunoSEQ multiplex PCR; TCRdb's copy has only in-frame clones and leaves some out. The DNA gave D and trimming, while V, J and clone size come from that table. The data contain 150,000 to 200,000 clones, around 85% of them seen just once; the ten biggest clones take up roughly 2%. The CDR3 is 16 residues long. The V gene's germline CDR1 is LGHNA and CDR2 YSLEER. V gave up 0 bases and J gave up 1 base, with 9 bases separating them. Material for sequencing was peripheral blood. This TCR derives from a man between 65 and 79 years old with active or convalescent COVID-19. The V gene is TRBV4-3, the J gene TRBJ2-2; D is possibly TRBD1 (5 bases). DNA for the CDR3: TGCGCCAGCAGCCAAGATCCCACAGGGAACACCGGGGAGCTGTTTTTT. Protein: CASSQDPTGNTGELFF.